Sequencing of this T cell receptor beta chain was carried out in a study of cytomegalovirus exposure and HLA in healthy donors. In this sample, this clone turned up once. Its matching antigen is unknown. Per germline, CDR1 SEHNR and CDR2 FQNEAQ (reference sequence). The CDR3 is 15 residues long. General study findings and limits: In a later analysis, across HLA loci, associated TCR counts were highest for DRB1, lowest for HLA-C.

The study ran its PCR with 60 Vbeta and 13 Jbeta primers. In the study's own analysis: In a later analysis, the count reached 80 million or so unique TCR beta chains, with around 10 million shared. The method was immunoSEQ multiplex PCR; TCRdb's version includes in-frame clones alone and lacks a portion of them. V and J calls and clone size are as listed in that table; D and trimming were resolved from the DNA. Of approximately 100,000 clones listed, over 9.5% are singletons. The origin of this receptor is a man aged 40-55 years in good health and CMV-seropositive. The gene calls are TRBV7-9 and TRBJ2-7, with 11 bases identical to TRBD2. TRBJ2-1 explains the end of the DNA better; the J call may be wrong. Sequences were obtained from PBMCs. The CDR3 DNA is TGTGCCAGCAGCGTACTAGCGGGAGCCTACAATGAGCAGTTCTTC. Translated: CASSVLAGAYNEQFF.